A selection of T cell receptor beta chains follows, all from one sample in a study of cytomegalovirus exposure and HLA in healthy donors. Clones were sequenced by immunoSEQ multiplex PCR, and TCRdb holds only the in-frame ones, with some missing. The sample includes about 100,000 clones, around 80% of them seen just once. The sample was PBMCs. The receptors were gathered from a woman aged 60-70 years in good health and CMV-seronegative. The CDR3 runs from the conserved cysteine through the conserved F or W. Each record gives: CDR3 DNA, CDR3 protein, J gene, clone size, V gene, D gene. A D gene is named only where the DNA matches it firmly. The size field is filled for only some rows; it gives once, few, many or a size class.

CDR3 DNA: TGTGCCAGCAGTTCAATTGGACAGGGGGCGGGGGAGCAGTACTTC
CDR3 protein: CASSSIGQGAGEQYF
J gene: TRBJ2-7
clone size: .
V gene: TRBV6-5
D gene: TRBD1

CDR3 DNA: TGTGCCAGCAGCTTAAGGAGCTCCTACGAGCAGTACTTC
CDR3 protein: CASSLRSSYEQYF
J gene: TRBJ2-7
clone size: .
V gene: TRBV5-4
D gene: .

CDR3 DNA: TGTGCCATCACCTGGGACAGGGACTATGGCTACACCTTC
CDR3 protein: CAITWDRDYGYTF
J gene: TRBJ1-2
clone size: .
V gene: TRBV10-3
D gene: TRBD1

CDR3 DNA: TGTGCCAGCAGCGTAGTGACAGGGGGCGGCTACACCTTC
CDR3 protein: CASSVVTGGGYTF
J gene: TRBJ1-2
clone size: .
V gene: TRBV9
D gene: TRBD1

CDR3 DNA: TGTGCCAGCAGTTTATACAGGGGAGAAAAACTGTTTTTT
CDR3 protein: CASSLYRGEKLFF
J gene: TRBJ1-4
clone size: .
V gene: TRBV6-5
D gene: TRBD1

CDR3 DNA: TGTGCCAGCAGCCAGACAGGGGGCCCAGAGACCCAGTACTTC
CDR3 protein: CASSQTGGPETQYF
J gene: TRBJ2-5
clone size: once
V gene: TRBV9
D gene: TRBD1

CDR3 DNA: TGCGCCAGCAGCCAACCGGACAGGGAGACTGAAGCTTTCTTT
CDR3 protein: CASSQPDRETEAFF
J gene: TRBJ1-1
clone size: .
V gene: TRBV4-1
D gene: TRBD1

CDR3 DNA: TGTGCCAGCAGCTCTTTCTCAGGCTATGGCTACACCTTC
CDR3 protein: CASSSFSGYGYTF
J gene: TRBJ1-2
clone size: .
V gene: TRBV14
D gene: .

CDR3 DNA: TGTGCCAGCAGCTTAGTCGTAGCGGGAGTTTTTCAAGATACGCAGTATTTT
CDR3 protein: CASSLVVAGVFQDTQYF
J gene: TRBJ2-3
clone size: .
V gene: TRBV7-2
D gene: TRBD2

CDR3 DNA: TGTGCCAGCAGCTTGGACACTAACTATGGCTACACCTTC
CDR3 protein: CASSLDTNYGYTF
J gene: TRBJ1-2
clone size: .
V gene: TRBV7-6
D gene: .

CDR3 DNA: TGTGCCAGCAGCTTGGGAGGACTAGCGAACATTCAGTACTTC
CDR3 protein: CASSLGGLANIQYF
J gene: TRBJ2-4
clone size: .
V gene: TRBV5-6
D gene: TRBD2

CDR3 DNA: TGTGCCAGCAGCCAGAGGACTAGCGGGGCCACCGGGGAGCTGTTTTTT
CDR3 protein: CASSQRTSGATGELFF
J gene: TRBJ2-2
clone size: .
V gene: TRBV14
D gene: TRBD2

CDR3 DNA: TGTGCCAGCAGCTTGGCCATCCAAGAGACCCAGTACTTC
CDR3 protein: CASSLAIQETQYF
J gene: TRBJ2-5
clone size: .
V gene: TRBV5-4
D gene: .

CDR3 DNA: TGTGCCAGCAGCCAGGGGCCCTCCTTTAATGAGCAGTTCTTC
CDR3 protein: CASSQGPSFNEQFF
J gene: TRBJ2-1
clone size: .
V gene: TRBV5-6
D gene: .

CDR3 DNA: TGTGCCAGCAGTGGGGGGACAGCGACTAACTATGGCTACACCTTC
CDR3 protein: CASSGGTATNYGYTF
J gene: TRBJ1-2
clone size: .
V gene: TRBV6-1
D gene: TRBD1

CDR3 DNA: TGTGCCAGCAGTACAAATATGAACACCGGGGAGCTGTTTTTT
CDR3 protein: CASSTNMNTGELFF
J gene: TRBJ2-2
clone size: .
V gene: TRBV27
D gene: .

CDR3 DNA: TGCGCCAGCAGCCAAGATAGGAGTGAGCAGTTCTTC
CDR3 protein: CASSQDRSEQFF
J gene: TRBJ2-1
clone size: .
V gene: TRBV4-3
D gene: .

CDR3 DNA: TGTGCCACCAGCAGAGATTTATTCGGGACAGATACGCAGTATTTT
CDR3 protein: CATSRDLFGTDTQYF
J gene: TRBJ2-3
clone size: .
V gene: TRBV15
D gene: .

CDR3 DNA: TGTGCCAGCAGCTTGGGACTAGAGAACACCGGGGAGCTGTTTTTT
CDR3 protein: CASSLGLENTGELFF
J gene: TRBJ2-2
clone size: .
V gene: TRBV5-4
D gene: .

CDR3 DNA: TGTGCCACCATGCCGGGGGGAAGCTCCTACGAGCAGTACTTC
CDR3 protein: CATMPGGSSYEQYF
J gene: TRBJ2-7
clone size: .
V gene: TRBV5-6
D gene: TRBD2

CDR3 DNA: TGTGCCAGCAGTTCGGGACAGGGAACTGAAAAACTGTTTTTT
CDR3 protein: CASSSGQGTEKLFF
J gene: TRBJ1-4
clone size: .
V gene: TRBV28
D gene: TRBD1

CDR3 DNA: TGTGCCAGCAGGCCAGGGACTAGCGGGAGTCGGGAGCAGTACTTC
CDR3 protein: CASRPGTSGSREQYF
J gene: TRBJ2-7
clone size: few
V gene: TRBV6-5
D gene: TRBD2

CDR3 DNA: TGCGCCAGCAGCCAAGACACAGGGGGCGCGTCGGGCTACACCTTC
CDR3 protein: CASSQDTGGASGYTF
J gene: TRBJ1-2
clone size: .
V gene: TRBV4-3
D gene: TRBD1

CDR3 DNA: TGTGCCAGCAGCAAAAGGAAGAGGACATCGAGCTCCTACGAGCAGTACTTC
CDR3 protein: CASSKRKRTSSSYEQYF
J gene: TRBJ2-7
clone size: .
V gene: TRBV21-1
D gene: .

CDR3 DNA: TGTGCCAGCAGCCCGAGAACTGCGGGAGTGGGGAATGAGCAGTTCTTC
CDR3 protein: CASSPRTAGVGNEQFF
J gene: TRBJ2-1
clone size: .
V gene: TRBV7-2
D gene: TRBD2

CDR3 DNA: TGTGCCAGCAGCTTGGCACCGGCCCGACGGGACAGGGGTCGGACTGAAGCTTTCTTT
CDR3 protein: CASSLAPARRDRGRTEAFF
J gene: TRBJ1-1
clone size: .
V gene: TRBV5-6
D gene: TRBD1

CDR3 DNA: TGTGCCAGCAGCGCGGGGGGGCGGGGACTGGAAAATGGCTACACCTTC
CDR3 protein: CASSAGGRGLENGYTF
J gene: TRBJ1-2
clone size: .
V gene: TRBV7-9
D gene: .